These T cell receptor beta chains were read from a single sample in a study of low-dose radiotherapy and immunotherapy resistance in tumors. TCRdb re-derived calls from the reads in MiXCR, one entry per CDR3 protein. The sample lists tens of thousands of distinct CDR3 sequences, around 32% occurring once. The sample was PBMCs, taken before treatment. All receptors derive from a female donor with ovarian cancer. Both conserved end residues are part of each CDR3. The D gene is left open where the match is weak. A clone size is listed for some rows: how often the clone was seen (once, few, many), or a class if it is expanded.

clone_size,j_call,v_call,d_call,cdr3_aa,cdr3_nt
NA,TRBJ1-5,TRBV7-9,NA,CASREGTNQPQHF,TGTGCCAGCCGCGAGGGGACTAATCAGCCCCAGCATTTT
few,TRBJ2-7,TRBV29-1,NA,CSVDREVGEQYF,TGCAGCGTTGACAGGGAGGTGGGCGAGCAGTACTTC
many,TRBJ1-1,TRBV30,NA,CACSGTQNTEAFF,TGTGCCTGTTCCGGGACACAGAACACTGAAGCTTTCTTT
many,TRBJ2-7,TRBV7-2,NA,CASSDRRYEQYF,TGTGCCAGCAGCGACCGAAGATACGAGCAGTACTTC
NA,TRBJ2-6,TRBV5-5,NA,CASRPVGVGGPTGANVLTF,TGTGCCAGCAGGCCGGTGGGGGTCGGCGGACCAACTGGGGCCAACGTCCTGACTTTC
many,TRBJ2-1,TRBV7-8,TRBD2,CASSFRSGLLAGGGEQFF,TGTGCCAGCAGCTTCCGATCCGGTCTACTAGCGGGGGGAGGAGAGCAGTTCTTC
many,TRBJ2-5,TRBV5-1,TRBD2,CASSLGGTSGTETQYF,TGCGCCAGCAGCTTGGGCGGGACTAGCGGGACAGAGACCCAGTACTTC
NA,TRBJ1-2,TRBV12-3/TRBV12-4,TRBD1,CASSPAVTDRVNGYTF,TGTGCCAGCAGTCCCGCCGTAACGGACAGGGTCAATGGCTACACCTTC
many,TRBJ1-2,TRBV19,NA,CASSILQGNGYTF,TGTGCCAGTAGTATACTCCAGGGGAATGGCTACACCTTC
many,TRBJ2-3,TRBV10-1,NA,CATSPGSMGDTQYF,TGCGCCACCTCACCGGGGTCTATGGGAGATACGCAGTATTTT
many,TRBJ1-1,TRBV6-2/TRBV6-3,NA,CASSGAPGRTNTEAFF,TGTGCCAGCAGTGGGGCACCGGGACGGACGAACACTGAAGCTTTCTTT
many,TRBJ2-5,TRBV29-1,NA,CSVEEGHETQYF,TGCAGCGTTGAAGAGGGGCACGAGACCCAGTACTTC
NA,TRBJ1-3,TRBV20-1,NA,CSARDPWGSGNTIYF,TGCAGTGCTAGAGATCCTTGGGGCTCTGGAAACACCATATATTTT
many,TRBJ2-6,TRBV7-2,NA,CASSLAGTSGANVLTF,TGTGCCAGCAGCTTAGCAGGGACTTCTGGGGCCAACGTCCTGACTTTC
many,TRBJ1-2,TRBV12-3/TRBV12-4,NA,CASSFGGYTF,TGTGCCAGCAGTTTCGGTGGCTACACCTTC
many,TRBJ2-3,TRBV6-2/TRBV6-3,NA,CASSYRGASTDTQYF,TGTGCCAGCAGTTATCGCGGGGCTAGCACAGATACGCAGTATTTT
NA,TRBJ2-5,TRBV19,NA,CASTRSGTLQETQYF,TGTGCCAGTACCCGATCCGGGACACTCCAAGAGACCCAGTACTTC
NA,TRBJ1-1,TRBV5-4,NA,CASSLGPRGNTEAFF,TGTGCCAGCAGCTTAGGCCCGAGGGGGAACACTGAAGCTTTCTTT
many,TRBJ2-1,TRBV30,NA,CAWKDGRGYEQFF,TGTGCCTGGAAGGATGGCAGGGGCTATGAGCAGTTCTTC
many,TRBJ2-3,TRBV5-1,NA,CASSLNPLGGASTDTQYF,TGCGCCAGCAGCTTGAACCCATTGGGGGGGGCGAGCACAGATACGCAGTATTTT
NA,TRBJ1-5,TRBV2,NA,CSSSHPGENQPQHF,TGTTCCAGCAGTCACCCGGGGGAAAATCAGCCCCAGCATTTT
NA,TRBJ1-3,TRBV12-3/TRBV12-4,NA,CASSFTVSGNTIYF,TGTGCCAGCAGTTTTACAGTCTCTGGAAACACCATATATTTT
many,TRBJ2-1,TRBV13,TRBD2,CASSKLAGGPNEQFF,TGTGCCAGCAGCAAGCTAGCGGGAGGGCCGAATGAGCAGTTCTTC
many,TRBJ2-2,TRBV5-1,TRBD2,CASSSSRGLAGISNTGELFF,TGCGCCAGCAGCTCGTCAAGGGGACTAGCGGGCATATCGAACACCGGGGAGCTGTTTTTT
few,TRBJ2-1,TRBV5-4,TRBD1,CASSQGQGPYNEQFF,TGTGCCAGCAGCCAGGGACAGGGGCCTTACAATGAGCAGTTCTTC
NA,TRBJ2-7,TRBV7-2,TRBD1,CASSSRQGAFWEQYF,TGTGCCAGCAGCTCGAGACAGGGGGCGTTTTGGGAGCAGTACTTC
many,TRBJ1-4,TRBV28,TRBD1,CASSRPGTGKGGKLFF,TGTGCCAGCAGCCGTCCCGGGACAGGGAAGGGCGGAAAACTGTTTTTT
many,TRBJ2-5,TRBV6-2/TRBV6-3,TRBD2,CASSGSGRMETQYF,TGTGCCAGCAGCGGTAGCGGGAGGATGGAGACCCAGTACTTC
many,TRBJ2-2,TRBV12-3/TRBV12-4,TRBD2,CASSPPGLAITFTGELFF,TGTGCCAGCAGTCCGCCCGGACTAGCCATAACCTTCACCGGGGAGCTGTTTTTT
many,TRBJ1-2,TRBV6-2/TRBV6-3,NA,CASSEPNPYGYTF,TGTGCCAGCAGTGAACCGAACCCCTATGGCTACACCTTC
many,TRBJ2-7,TRBV29-1,NA,CSVDLGGEWPYEQYF,TGCAGCGTTGATTTGGGCGGGGAATGGCCCTACGAGCAGTACTTC
many,TRBJ2-1,TRBV7-2,TRBD2,CASSAAVGGIYNEQFF,TGTGCCAGCAGCGCGGCCGTGGGAGGGATCTACAATGAGCAGTTCTTC
many,TRBJ2-7,TRBV9,TRBD1,CASSPTGSEQYF,TGTGCCAGCAGCCCGACAGGGTCCGAGCAGTACTTC
few,TRBJ1-2,TRBV6-6,NA,CASSYDPGPKGYTF,TGTGCCAGCAGTTACGATCCGGGACCGAAGGGGTACACCTTC
many,TRBJ2-7,TRBV20-1,TRBD2,CSATGTSGGAFAYEQYF,TGCAGTGCTACTGGGACTAGCGGGGGGGCTTTCGCCTACGAGCAGTACTTC
NA,TRBJ2-2,TRBV19,TRBD2,CASRGLAGGPGELFF,TGTGCCAGTAGGGGACTAGCGGGAGGGCCCGGGGAGCTGTTTTTT
NA,TRBJ2-6,TRBV24-1,TRBD1,CATSDWDRGSVLTF,TGTGCCACCAGTGATTGGGACAGGGGAAGCGTCCTGACTTTC
NA,TRBJ1-2,TRBV9,NA,CASSVSYSDFNYGYTF,TGTGCCAGCAGCGTATCCTACAGCGACTTTAACTATGGCTACACCTTC
NA,TRBJ1-5,TRBV27,NA,CASSSSAGQPQHF,TGTGCCAGCAGTTCCTCGGCAGGTCAGCCCCAGCATTTT